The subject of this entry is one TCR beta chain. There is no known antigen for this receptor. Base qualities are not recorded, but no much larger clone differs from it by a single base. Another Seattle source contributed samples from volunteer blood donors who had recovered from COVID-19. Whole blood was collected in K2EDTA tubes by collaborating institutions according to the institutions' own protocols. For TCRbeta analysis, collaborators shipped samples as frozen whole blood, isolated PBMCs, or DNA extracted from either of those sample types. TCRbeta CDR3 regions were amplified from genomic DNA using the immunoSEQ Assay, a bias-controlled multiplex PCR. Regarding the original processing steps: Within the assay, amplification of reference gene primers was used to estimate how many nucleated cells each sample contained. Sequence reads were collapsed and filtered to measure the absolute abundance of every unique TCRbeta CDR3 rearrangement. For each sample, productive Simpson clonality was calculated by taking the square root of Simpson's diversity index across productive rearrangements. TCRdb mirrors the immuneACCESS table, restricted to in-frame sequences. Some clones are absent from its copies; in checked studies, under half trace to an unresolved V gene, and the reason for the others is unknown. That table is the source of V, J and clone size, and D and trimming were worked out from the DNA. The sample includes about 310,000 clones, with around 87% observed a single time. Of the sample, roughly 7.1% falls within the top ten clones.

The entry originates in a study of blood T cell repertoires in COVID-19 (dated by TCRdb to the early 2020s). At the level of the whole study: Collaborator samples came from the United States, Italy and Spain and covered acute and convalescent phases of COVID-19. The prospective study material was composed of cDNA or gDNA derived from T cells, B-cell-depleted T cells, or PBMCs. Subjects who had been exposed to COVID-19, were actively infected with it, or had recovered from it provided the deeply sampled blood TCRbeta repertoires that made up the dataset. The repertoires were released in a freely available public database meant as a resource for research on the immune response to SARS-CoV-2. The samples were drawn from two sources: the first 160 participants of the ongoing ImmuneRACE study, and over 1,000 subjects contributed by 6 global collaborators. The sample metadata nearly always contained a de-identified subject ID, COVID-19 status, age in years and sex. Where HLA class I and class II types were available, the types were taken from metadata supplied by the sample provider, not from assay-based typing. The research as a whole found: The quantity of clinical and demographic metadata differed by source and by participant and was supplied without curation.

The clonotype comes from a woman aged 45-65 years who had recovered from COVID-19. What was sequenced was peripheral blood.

The nucleotides read TGTGCCTGGAGTGGACAGGGGGCTAAATCCCTCCACTTT. This encodes CAWSGQGAKSLHF. Recombination joined TRBV30 with TRBJ1-6, and TRBD1 matches 10 of the central bases. Trimmed from V: 1 base; trimmed from J: 14 bases; junction bases lacking a gene match: 5. Taken from cysteine to phenylalanine, the CDR3 has 13 residues. Only the CDR3 portion is preserved as DNA: 39 bases, with reading frame beginning at the first base. CDR1 is given as GTSNPN and CDR2 as SVGIG, both from the germline V gene (reference sequence).